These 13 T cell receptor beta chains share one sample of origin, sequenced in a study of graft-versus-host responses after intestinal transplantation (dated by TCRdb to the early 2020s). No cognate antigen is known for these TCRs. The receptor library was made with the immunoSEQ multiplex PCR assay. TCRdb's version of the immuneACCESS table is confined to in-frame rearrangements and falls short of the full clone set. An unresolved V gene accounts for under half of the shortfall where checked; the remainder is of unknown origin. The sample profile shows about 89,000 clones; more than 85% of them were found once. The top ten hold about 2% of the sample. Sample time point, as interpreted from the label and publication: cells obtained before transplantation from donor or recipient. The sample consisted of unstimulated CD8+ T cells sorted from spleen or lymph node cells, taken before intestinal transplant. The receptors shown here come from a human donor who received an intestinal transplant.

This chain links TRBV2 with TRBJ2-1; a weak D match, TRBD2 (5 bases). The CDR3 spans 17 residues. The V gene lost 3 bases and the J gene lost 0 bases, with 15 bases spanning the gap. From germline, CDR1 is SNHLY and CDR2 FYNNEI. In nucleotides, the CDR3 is TGTGCCAGCAGTGATCTAGCCGCCGGGGTCTCCTACAATGAGCAGTTCTTC. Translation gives CASSDLAAGVSYNEQFF.

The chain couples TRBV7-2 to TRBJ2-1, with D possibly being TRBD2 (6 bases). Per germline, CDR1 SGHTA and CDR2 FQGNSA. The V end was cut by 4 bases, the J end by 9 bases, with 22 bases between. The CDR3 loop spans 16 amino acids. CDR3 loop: CASSSVSPSQAGEQFF. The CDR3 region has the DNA TGTGCCAGCAGCTCCGTCTCTCCTAGTCAAGCGGGTGAGCAGTTCTTC.

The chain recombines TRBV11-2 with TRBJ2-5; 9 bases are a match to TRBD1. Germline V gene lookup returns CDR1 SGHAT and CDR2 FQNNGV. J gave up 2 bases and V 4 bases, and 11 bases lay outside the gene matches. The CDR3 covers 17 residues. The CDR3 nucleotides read TGTGCCAGCAGCTGGGGCACCACGGGACAGGGACAAGAGACCCAGTACTTC. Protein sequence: CASSWGTTGQGQETQYF.

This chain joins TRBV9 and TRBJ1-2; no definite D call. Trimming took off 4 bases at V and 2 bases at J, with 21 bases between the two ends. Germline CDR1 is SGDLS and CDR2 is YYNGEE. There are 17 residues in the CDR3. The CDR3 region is CASSPKTLEGLNYGYTF. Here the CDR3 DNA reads TGTGCCAGCAGCCCCAAAACCCTGGAAGGACTGAACTATGGCTACACCTTC.

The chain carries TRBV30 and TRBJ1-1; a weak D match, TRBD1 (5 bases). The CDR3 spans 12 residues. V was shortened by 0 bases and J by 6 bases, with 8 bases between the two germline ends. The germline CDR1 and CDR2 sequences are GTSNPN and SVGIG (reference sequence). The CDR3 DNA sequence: TGTGCCTGGAGTGTCGTCAGGGCTGAAGCTTTCTTT. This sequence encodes CAWSVVRAEAFF. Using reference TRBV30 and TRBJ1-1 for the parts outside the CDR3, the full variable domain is SQTIHQWPATLVQPVGSPLSLECTVEGTSNPNLYWYRQAAGRGLQLLFYSVGIGQISSEVPQNLSASRPQDRQFILSSKKLLLSDSGFYLCAWSVVRAEAFFGQGTRLTVV.

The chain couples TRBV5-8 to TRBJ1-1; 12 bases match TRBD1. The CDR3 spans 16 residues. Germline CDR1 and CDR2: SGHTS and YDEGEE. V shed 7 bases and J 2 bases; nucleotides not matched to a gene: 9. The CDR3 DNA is TGTGCCAGCGGGGGGGACAGGGGGCGGATTAACACTGAAGCTTTCTTT. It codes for CASGGDRGRINTEAFF. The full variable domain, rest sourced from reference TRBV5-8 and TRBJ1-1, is EAGVTQSPTHLIKTRGQQATLRCSPISGHTSVYWYQQALGLGLQFLLWYDEGEERNRGNFPPRFSGRQFPNYSSELNVNALELEDSALYLCASGGDRGRINTEAFFGQGTRLTVV.

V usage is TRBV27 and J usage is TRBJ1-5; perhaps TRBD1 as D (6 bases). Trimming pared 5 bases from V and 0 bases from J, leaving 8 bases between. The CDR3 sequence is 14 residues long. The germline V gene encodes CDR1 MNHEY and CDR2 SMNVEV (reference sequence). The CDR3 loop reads CASSPDSSNQPQHF. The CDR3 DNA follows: TGTGCCAGCAGTCCGGACAGTAGCAATCAGCCCCAGCATTTT.

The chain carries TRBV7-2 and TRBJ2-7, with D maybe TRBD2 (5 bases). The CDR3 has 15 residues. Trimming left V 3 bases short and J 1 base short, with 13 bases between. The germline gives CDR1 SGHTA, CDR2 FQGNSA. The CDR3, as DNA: TGTGCCAGCAGCTTCCAACTAGGAGGATCCTACGAGCAGTACTTC. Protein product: CASSFQLGGSYEQYF.

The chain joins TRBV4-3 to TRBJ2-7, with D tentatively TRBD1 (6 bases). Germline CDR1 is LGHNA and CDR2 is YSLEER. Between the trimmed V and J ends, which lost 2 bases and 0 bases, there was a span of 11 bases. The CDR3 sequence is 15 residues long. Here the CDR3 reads CASSQYRVSSYEQYF. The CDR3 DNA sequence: TGCGCCAGCAGCCAATACAGGGTGAGCTCCTACGAGCAGTACTTC.

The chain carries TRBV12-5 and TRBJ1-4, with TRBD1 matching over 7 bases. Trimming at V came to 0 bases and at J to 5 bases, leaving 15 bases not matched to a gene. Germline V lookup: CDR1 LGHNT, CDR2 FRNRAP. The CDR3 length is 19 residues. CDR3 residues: CASGLVPRIPGQPNEKLFF. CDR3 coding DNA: TGTGCTAGTGGTTTGGTACCCAGAATCCCGGGACAGCCCAATGAAAAACTGTTTTTT.

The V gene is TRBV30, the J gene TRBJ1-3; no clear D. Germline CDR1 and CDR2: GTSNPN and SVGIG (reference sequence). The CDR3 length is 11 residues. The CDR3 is CAGESGNTIYF. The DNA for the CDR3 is TGTGCTGGGGAGTCTGGAAACACCATATATTTT.

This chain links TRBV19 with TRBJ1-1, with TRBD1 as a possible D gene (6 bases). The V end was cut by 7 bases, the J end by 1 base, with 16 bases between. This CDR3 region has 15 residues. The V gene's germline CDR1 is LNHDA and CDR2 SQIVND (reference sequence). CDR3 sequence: CASTSWGGGNTEAFF. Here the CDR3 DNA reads TGTGCCAGTACCTCGTGGGGGGGCGGGAACACTGAAGCTTTCTTT.

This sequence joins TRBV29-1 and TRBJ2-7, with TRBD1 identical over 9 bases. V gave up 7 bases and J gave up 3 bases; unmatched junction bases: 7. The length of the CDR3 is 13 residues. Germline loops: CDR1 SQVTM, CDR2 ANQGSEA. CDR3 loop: CSARQGVYYEQYF. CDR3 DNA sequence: TGCAGCGCTAGACAGGGGGTATACTACGAGCAGTACTTC.